Shown below are 25 T cell receptor beta chains from a single sample sequenced in a study of early T cells in non-severe SARS-CoV-2 infection. TCRdb called the 5' RACE reads again in MiXCR, with one record for every CDR3 protein. Of roughly 72,000 distinct CDR3 sequences listed, around 12% were seen once; the top ten hold roughly 2.5%. The specimen was whole blood, collected at baseline. All receptors come from an adult who was a healthcare worker with PCR-confirmed SARS-CoV-2 infection or an uninfected control (not recorded which).

The V and J genes are TRBV4-2 and TRBJ1-1; D not certain. Germline loops: CDR1 LGHNA, CDR2 YNFKEQ. This CDR3 is 14 amino acids long. Trimming removed 1 base at V and 4 bases at J, with 10 bases between. The CDR3 is CASSQGVRGTEAFF. In DNA form, the CDR3 reads TGTGCCAGCAGCCAAGGAGTACGGGGCACTGAAGCTTTCTTT.

In its sample, this clonotype was seen a few times. The chain employs TRBV7-9 and TRBJ2-5; TRBD1 matches at 7 bases. The CDR3 spans 14 residues. The V gene end was trimmed by 1 base and the J gene end by 4 bases; junction bases not matched to a gene: 3. CDR1 SEHNR and CDR2 FQNEAQ come from the germline V gene (reference sequence). The CDR3 sequence is CASSLVGTVETQYF. The CDR3 bases are TGTGCCAGCAGCTTAGTCGGGACAGTAGAGACCCAGTACTTC. The entire variable domain, with the rest obtained from reference TRBV7-9 and TRBJ2-5, is as follows: DTGVSQNPRHKITKRGQNVTFRCDPISEHNRLYWYRQTLGQGPEFLTYFQNEAQLEKSRLLSDRFSAERPKGSFSTLEIQRTEQGDSAMYLCASSLVGTVETQYFGPGTRLLVL.

In this sample, this clonotype turned up many times. This chain uses TRBV20-1 with TRBJ2-3, with D tentatively TRBD2 (6 bases). CDR3 length equals 15 residues. Germline V CDR1 and CDR2: DFQATT, SNEGSKA (reference sequence). V gave up 3 bases and J gave up 0 bases, with 13 bases separating them. Here the CDR3 reads CSARRGVASTDTQYF. CDR3 DNA: TGCAGTGCTAGGCGGGGAGTGGCTAGCACAGATACGCAGTATTTT.

Only a few counts were recorded for this clonotype. The chain recombines TRBV4-3 with TRBJ1-3, with D unclear. With 5 bases removed from V and 3 bases from J, the gap between germline ends came to 8 bases. Per the germline V gene, CDR1 is LGHNA and CDR2 is YSLEER. The CDR3 spans 13 residues. The CDR3 region is CASSSRVGNTIYF. The CDR3 DNA follows: TGCGCCAGCAGCTCGAGAGTTGGAAACACCATATATTTT.

The rearrangement links TRBV4-1 to TRBJ2-2; D unresolved. V was clipped by 0 bases and J by 6 bases, with 17 bases between them. Germline-derived CDR1 and CDR2 are MGHRA and YSYEKL. The CDR3 sequence is 17 residues long. CDR3 sequence: CASSQEWRPESPGELFF. The CDR3 region has the DNA TGCGCCAGCAGCCAAGAATGGCGGCCCGAGAGCCCCGGGGAGCTGTTTTTT.

This clonotype was observed a few times. CDR3 protein: CASSYGTGTGELFF. CDR3 coding DNA: TGTGCCAGCAGTTACGGGACAGGGACCGGGGAGCTGTTTTTT. The chain links TRBV6-5 to TRBJ2-2, with TRBD1 matching 9 bases. The CDR3 contains 14 residues. The germline V gene encodes CDR1 MNHEY and CDR2 SVGAGI. V trimming: 2 bases; J trimming: 5 bases; junction bases outside the gene matches: 0.

The rearrangement links TRBV20-1 to TRBJ2-2; 8 bases are shared with TRBD1. The trim removed 0 bases at V and 7 bases at J, leaving 10 bases unmatched. CDR3 size: 16 residues. In germline, CDR1 is DFQATT, CDR2 SNEGSKA (reference sequence). CDR3 in amino acids: CSARESGQGGHGELFF. CDR3 nucleotides: TGCAGTGCTAGAGAATCAGGACAGGGTGGCCACGGGGAGCTGTTTTTT.

At least ten counts were recorded for this clonotype. The genes are TRBV20-1 and TRBJ2-7, with D possibly TRBD1 on 6 matching bases. V shed 6 bases and J shed 0 bases, with 9 bases lying between them. Looked up from germline, CDR1 is DFQATT and CDR2 is SNEGSKA (reference sequence). This CDR3 is 12 amino acids long. The CDR3 is CSATGISYEQYF. In nucleotides, the CDR3 is TGCAGTGCCACAGGGATCTCCTACGAGCAGTACTTC.

This clonotype was recorded at least ten times. The V call is TRBV25-1, the J call TRBJ2-2; 11 bases line up with TRBD1. Looked up from germline, CDR1 is MGHDK and CDR2 is SYGVNS. The CDR3 covers 14 residues. Trimming removed 6 bases from V and 5 bases from J; junction bases left unmatched: 2. DNA for the CDR3: TGTGCCAGCAGGGGGACAGGGGGAACCGGGGAGCTGTTTTTT. Translated, it gives CASRGTGGTGELFF. Based on the CDR3 plus reference TRBV25-1 and TRBJ2-2, the full variable domain is EADIYQTPRYLVIGTGKKITLECSQTMGHDKMYWYQQDPGMELHLIHYSYGVNSTEKGDLSSESTVSRIRTEHFPLTLESARPSHTSQYLCASRGTGGTGELFFGEGSRLTVL.

The chain uses TRBV5-1 and TRBJ2-1, with 8 bases fitting TRBD2. The CDR3 totals 16 residues. Germline V gene sequence: CDR1 SGHRS, CDR2 YFSETQ. The V and J ends lost 4 bases and 10 bases, in that order; junction bases with no gene match: 16. CDR3 in DNA: TGCGCCAGCAGCGCTCTTTCGGGGGGGATAGGAGACGAGCAGTTCTTC. Its translation is CASSALSGGIGDEQFF.

This clonotype was seen ten or more times. The V and J genes are TRBV18 and TRBJ1-2; D remains unclear. V lost 4 bases and J 2 bases, leaving 8 bases between the germline ends. From germline, CDR1 is KGHSH and CDR2 LQKENI. There are 13 residues in the CDR3. DNA of the CDR3: TGTGCCAGCTCACAGGGAGAGAACTATGGCTACACCTTC. Amino acid sequence: CASSQGENYGYTF.

The chain carries TRBV28 and TRBJ2-7; TRBD2 might be the D (5 bases). CDR1 and CDR2 from the germline V gene are MDHEN and SYDVKM. Between the trimmed V and J ends, which lost 5 bases and 1 base, there was a span of 6 bases. The CDR3 length is 12 residues. In nucleotides, the CDR3 is TGTGCCAGCAGTCGGGGTTCCTACGAGCAGTACTTC. Its translation: CASSRGSYEQYF.

This clonotype was counted a few times. J is TRBJ2-7 and V is TRBV7-8; TRBD1 agrees at 8 bases. The CDR3 totals 14 residues. J lost 3 bases, V lost 4 bases, and 5 bases had no gene match. CDR1 and CDR2 from the germline V gene are SGHVS and FQNEAQ. Written as DNA, the CDR3 is TGTGCCAGCAGCTCGGGACAGGCGTACTACGAGCAGTACTTC. Its protein is CASSSGQAYYEQYF.

A few counts support this clonotype. This chain uses TRBV7-9 with TRBJ2-1, with 9 bases lining up with TRBD1. The trim removed 5 bases at V and 7 bases at J, leaving 12 bases unmatched. This CDR3 spans 16 amino acids. From germline, CDR1 is SEHNR and CDR2 FQNEAQ (reference sequence). The CDR3 here is CASSTFPGQGRNEQFF. The CDR3 DNA is TGTGCCAGCAGCACCTTTCCGGGACAGGGTCGAAATGAGCAGTTCTTC. Combining the CDR3 with reference TRBV7-9 and TRBJ2-1 gives the whole variable domain DTGVSQNPRHKITKRGQNVTFRCDPISEHNRLYWYRQTLGQGPEFLTYFQNEAQLEKSRLLSDRFSAERPKGSFSTLEIQRTEQGDSAMYLCASSTFPGQGRNEQFFGPGTRLTVL.

A remark on this clonotype: Likely a read error: the CDR3 ends without its conserved phenylalanine or tryptophan. The rearrangement joins TRBV5-1 to TRBJ2-3; 11 bases line up with TRBD2. Germline V gene sequence: CDR1 SGHRS, CDR2 YFSETQ. The V segment lost 4 bases and the J segment 1 base; nucleotides outside the gene matches: 5. CDR3 length equals 16 residues. CDR3 sequence reads: CASSLPTSGGTDTQYL. The CDR3 DNA follows: TGCGCCAGCAGCCTGCCGACTAGCGGGGGCACAGATACGCAGTATCTT.

There are a few counts of this clonotype. The V call is TRBV13, the J call TRBJ1-5; D gene uncertain. V lost 4 bases and J 2 bases, leaving 6 bases between the germline ends. CDR1 and CDR2 (germline): PRHDT, FYEKMQ (reference sequence). CDR3 size: 13 residues. CDR3 DNA: TGTGCCAGCAGCTCGGCGGGCAATCAGCCCCAGCATTTT. Protein sequence: CASSSAGNQPQHF.

This clonotype has at least ten counts. V is TRBV20-1 and J is TRBJ1-2; 10 bases line up with TRBD1. This CDR3 contains 14 residues. V lost 4 bases, J lost 8 bases, and 10 bases stayed unmatched. Germline-derived CDR1 and CDR2 are DFQATT and SNEGSKA (reference sequence). Here the CDR3 DNA reads TGCAGTGCTATCCCGTTAGACAGGGGGCTCGGCTACACCTTC. Translated: CSAIPLDRGLGYTF.

This sequence joins TRBV25-1 and TRBJ2-3, with D possibly TRBD1 on 7 matching bases. Germline V gives CDR1 MGHDK, CDR2 SYGVNS. V was clipped by 5 bases and J by 4 bases, with 19 bases between them. The CDR3 has 16 amino acids. CDR3 DNA: TGTGCCAGCAGTTACTCCTCTCCCAGGGGGGCAGATACGCAGTATTTT. This translates into CASSYSSPRGADTQYF.

This clonotype was seen many times. The chain employs TRBV18 and TRBJ2-7, with 8 bases lining up with TRBD1. This CDR3 is built from 14 residues. Germline V gene lookup returns CDR1 KGHSH and CDR2 LQKENI. V was pared by 5 bases and J by 3 bases, with 6 bases of the junction left unmatched. The chain's CDR3 is CASSSGDRNYEQYF. The CDR3 bases are TGTGCCAGCTCATCAGGGGACAGGAACTACGAGCAGTACTTC.

This clonotype was counted at least ten times. The chain couples TRBV7-8 to TRBJ2-6; D gene uncertain. Germline V gene sequence: CDR1 SGHVS, CDR2 FQNEAQ. V lost 1 base to trimming and J lost 0 bases, with 13 bases between them. The CDR3 totals 18 residues. The CDR3 here is CASSLVLRRSSGANVLTF. The CDR3 coding sequence is TGTGCCAGCAGCTTAGTTCTGCGGCGGTCCTCTGGGGCCAACGTCCTGACTTTC.

This clonotype was seen a few times. This sequence joins TRBV20-1 and TRBJ1-3, with D uncertain. Germline lookup yields CDR1 DFQATT and CDR2 SNEGSKA (reference sequence). Trimming removed 5 bases at V and 0 bases at J, with 8 bases between. This CDR3 is built from 13 residues. CDR3 loop: CSASLSSGNTIYF. The CDR3 DNA sequence: TGCAGTGCTTCGCTAAGCTCTGGAAACACCATATATTTT.

This clonotype has a handful of counts. The chain employs TRBV6-2 or TRBV6-3 and TRBJ1-5; the D gene is possibly TRBD1 (5 bases). Trimming took off 3 bases at V and 2 bases at J, with 20 bases between the two ends. The CDR3 is made up of 18 amino acids. In germline, CDR1 is MNHEY, CDR2 SVGEGT. CDR3 DNA: TGTGCCAGCAGTTATGGGGGACGGCCGATAGCGGGCAATCAGCCCCAGCATTTT. Translated: CASSYGGRPIAGNQPQHF.

This clonotype was observed at least ten times. The chain is built from TRBV7-2 and TRBJ1-2; 7 positions agree with TRBD1. The V and J ends lost 5 bases and 3 bases, in that order; junction bases with no gene match: 12. Germline V gives CDR1 SGHTA, CDR2 FQGNSA. This CDR3 is 16 amino acids long. For the CDR3, the DNA is TGTGCCAGCAGCCCTGCCGGAGGGGGCGCCGACTATGGCTACACCTTC. It specifies CASSPAGGGADYGYTF.

This rearrangement joins TRBV28 to TRBJ2-7; unclear D gene. Germline loops: CDR1 MDHEN, CDR2 SYDVKM. CDR3 size: 12 residues. The germline V and J ends were trimmed by 7 bases and 0 bases, with 7 bases remaining between them. CDR3 region: CASKESSYEQYF. The CDR3 nucleotides are TGTGCCAGCAAAGAAAGCTCCTACGAGCAGTACTTC.

This CDR3 is CASSLGEIGSNEQFF. CDR3 bases: TGTGCCAGCAGCTTAGGCGAGATCGGCTCCAATGAGCAGTTCTTC. V and J are TRBV11-2 and TRBJ2-1, with D unresolved. Trimming shortened V by 1 base and J by 6 bases, and 13 bases separated the two germline ends. Germline lookup yields CDR1 SGHAT and CDR2 FQNNGV. There are 15 residues in the CDR3.